Following are 2 T cell receptor beta chains from one sample sequenced in a study of blood T cells in healthy people across ages. A J-beta primer mix and a sample-barcoded 5' primer were used in a second PCR of roughly 6 to 11 cycles. One entry per CDR3 protein results from TCRdb running MiXCR on the 5' RACE reads. The data contain 600,000 or so distinct CDR3 sequences, roughly 20% of them seen just once; the ten biggest clones take up 3% to 4%. Sequencing input: blood. These TCRs come from a man between 70 and 80 years old in good health.

The chain uses TRBV7-2 and TRBJ2-7; D call uncertain. This CDR3 is 15 amino acids long. Germline CDR1 is SGHTA and CDR2 is FQGNSA. Trimming cost V 2 bases and J 1 base, with 12 bases left between them. The CDR3: CASSLSLGLSYEQYF. The CDR3 bases are TGTGCCAGCAGCTTATCCCTGGGTCTTTCCTACGAGCAGTACTTC.

In this sample, this clonotype turned up a few times. The CDR3 nucleotides read TGTGCCAGCAGCGACCTGACGGGTGAGCAGTACTTC. Its protein is CASSDLTGEQYF. The chain recombines TRBV28 with TRBJ2-7; no clear D gene. Germline values: CDR1 MDHEN, CDR2 SYDVKM. The CDR3 is made up of 12 amino acids. With 6 bases removed from V and 7 bases from J, the gap between germline ends came to 13 bases.